These 18 T cell receptor beta chains share one sample of origin, sequenced in a study of blood T cells in healthy people across ages. Combining a sample-barcoded 5' primer with a J-beta primer mix, a second PCR ran for about 6 to 12 cycles. TCRdb called the 5' RACE reads again in MiXCR, with one record for every CDR3 protein. The profile covers hundreds of thousands of distinct CDR3 sequences, with 35% to 60% appearing a single time and around 18% taken by the ten largest. What was sequenced was blood. All receptors derive from an elderly man in good health.

The chain has TRBV7-3 and TRBJ2-1, with TRBD2 matching over 12 bases. The trim removed 0 bases at V and 9 bases at J, leaving 9 bases unmatched. The CDR3 contains 17 residues. Germline V lookup: CDR1 SGHTA, CDR2 FQGTGA. The CDR3 nucleotides are TGTGCCAGCAGCTTAACGGCGACTAGCGGGAGTCCCGTTGAGCAGTTCTTC. Encoded protein: CASSLTATSGSPVEQFF.

This clonotype occurred once. The rearrangement uses TRBV4-1 and TRBJ1-4; D is undetermined. The CDR3 length is 16 residues. The V end lost 0 bases, the J end lost 2 bases, and 10 bases lay between the germline ends. Per germline, CDR1 MGHRA and CDR2 YSYEKL. The CDR3, as DNA: TGCGCCAGCAGCCAAGATGACCGGAGGACTAATGAAAAACTGTTTTTT. This codes for CASSQDDRRTNEKLFF.

The chain links TRBV20-1 to TRBJ2-7; 8 nucleotides agree with TRBD1. The trim removed 2 bases at V and 7 bases at J, leaving 10 bases unmatched. This CDR3 spans 14 amino acids. Looked up from germline, CDR1 is DFQATT and CDR2 is SNEGSKA (reference sequence). The CDR3 nucleotides are TGCAGTGCTAGAATAACGACAGGGGTCGATGAGCAGTACTTC. Its protein is CSARITTGVDEQYF.

V gene TRBV6-5 combines with J gene TRBJ2-5; the match to TRBD2 covers 15 bases. Germline trimming cut 7 bases from V and 11 bases from J; bases unmatched to any gene: 8. Germline CDR1 is MNHEY and CDR2 is SVGAGI. This CDR3 has 14 amino acids. CDR3 residues: CASNGLAGGDEQYF. The CDR3 DNA follows: TGTGCCAGCAATGGACTAGCGGGAGGGGATGAGCAGTACTTC.

The chain uses TRBV20-1 and TRBJ2-7; no clear D gene. This CDR3 is 15 amino acids long. The germline V gene has CDR1 DFQATT and CDR2 SNEGSKA (reference sequence). V was cut by 0 bases and J by 4 bases, with 16 bases left in between. CDR3 sequence: CSARDLASLSYEQYF. The CDR3 DNA reads TGCAGTGCTAGAGATCTGGCTAGTTTATCGTACGAGCAGTACTTC.

This clonotype was recorded once. The chain links TRBV9 to TRBJ2-1; D may be TRBD1 (6 bases). CDR1 SGDLS and CDR2 YYNGEE come from the germline V gene. The CDR3 has 14 residues. With 0 bases removed from V and 8 bases from J, the gap between germline ends came to 12 bases. CDR3 DNA: TGTGCCAGCAGCGTAGCAGGGGCCGGGTATGAGCAGTTCTTC. It is translated as CASSVAGAGYEQFF.

This clonotype was picked up many times. The chain carries TRBV12-3 or TRBV12-4 and TRBJ2-5; 12 bases fit TRBD2. V shed 8 bases, J shed 1 base, and the junction held 8 bases outside the gene matches. The CDR3 is 16 amino acids. The CDR3 is CASGTRGLAGQETQYF. CDR3 DNA sequence: TGTGCCAGCGGTACAAGGGGACTAGCGGGCCAAGAGACCCAGTACTTC.

As concerns this clonotype: Sequence at one end of the junction differs from germline and may be a read error. This chain connects TRBV29-1 to TRBJ2-7, with D perhaps matching TRBD1 or TRBD2 (5 bases each). Germline V gives CDR1 SQVTM, CDR2 ANQGSEA. CDR3 length: 12 residues. The CDR3 loop is CNVGDLSDEQYF. CDR3 DNA: TGCAACGTTGGGGACCTCTCAGACGAGCAGTACTTC.

The gene calls are TRBV2 and TRBJ1-1; 9 nucleotides match TRBD1. The V gene's germline CDR1 is SNHLY and CDR2 FYNNEI. Trimming removed 7 bases from V and 3 bases from J; junction bases left unmatched: 9. This CDR3 spans 15 amino acids. The CDR3 region is CASKGQGAGDTEAFF. The DNA of the CDR3 is TGTGCCAGCAAGGGACAGGGCGCGGGGGACACTGAAGCTTTCTTT.

This clonotype has a count of ten or more. The CDR3 region has the DNA TGTGCCAGCAGCGTAACAGGGCTCCCCTACAATGAGCAGTTCTTC. Its protein is CASSVTGLPYNEQFF. This sequence joins TRBV9 and TRBJ2-1, with D tentatively TRBD1 (6 bases). The CDR3 has 15 amino acids. Trimming shortened V by 1 base and J by 2 bases, and 10 bases separated the two germline ends. CDR1 SGDLS and CDR2 YYNGEE come from the germline V gene.

This clonotype was seen a handful of times. The V call is TRBV11-3, the J call TRBJ1-2; possibly TRBD1 for D (6 bases). This CDR3 is built from 13 residues. The germline V gene has CDR1 SGHNT and CDR2 YENEEA. Trimming pared 4 bases from V and 7 bases from J, leaving 13 bases between. The CDR3 loop is CASSCTGKGGYTF. Here the CDR3 DNA reads TGTGCCAGCAGCTGCACAGGGAAGGGTGGCTACACCTTC. Complete variable domain (other parts from reference TRBV11-3 and TRBJ1-2): EAGVVQSPRYKIIEKKQPVAFWCNPISGHNTLYWYLQNLGQGPELLIRYENEEAVDDSQLPKDRFSAERLKGVDSTLKIQPAELGDSAVYLCASSCTGKGGYTFGSGTRLTVV.

This clonotype occurred a few times. The chain couples TRBV4-3 to TRBJ2-3; D remains unclear. The V gene lost 0 bases and the J gene lost 0 bases, with 10 bases spanning the gap. The length of the CDR3 is 16 residues. Germline V gene data show CDR1 as LGHNA and CDR2 as YSLEER. CDR3 nucleotide sequence: TGCGCCAGCAGCCAAGATACGTTTTCAAGCACAGATACGCAGTATTTT. Translation: CASSQDTFSSTDTQYF.

This clonotype was observed a few times. Here the CDR3 DNA reads TGTGCCAGCAGCCCATTCAGCTCCTACAATGAGCAGTTCTTC. The encoded protein is CASSPFSSYNEQFF. The chain couples TRBV14 to TRBJ2-1; D not certain. Germline V gene sequence: CDR1 SGHDN, CDR2 FVKESK. Deletions cut 4 bases from V and 0 bases from J, with 7 bases between. CDR3 length: 14 amino acids.

This clonotype was seen only a few times. The rearrangement joins TRBV7-9 to TRBJ1-5; 7 bases are shared with TRBD1. The CDR3 is made up of 13 amino acids. The germline gives CDR1 SEHNR, CDR2 FQNEAQ (reference sequence). The trim removed 5 bases at V and 5 bases at J, leaving 3 bases unmatched. CDR3 residues: CASSKDRDQPQHF. The CDR3 nucleotides are TGTGCCAGCAGCAAAGACAGGGATCAGCCCCAGCATTTT. Together with reference TRBV7-9 and TRBJ1-5, the CDR3 gives the full variable domain: DTGVSQNPRHKITKRGQNVTFRCDPISEHNRLYWYRQTLGQGPEFLTYFQNEAQLEKSRLLSDRFSAERPKGSFSTLEIQRTEQGDSAMYLCASSKDRDQPQHFGDGTRLSIL.

V is TRBV7-6 and J is TRBJ1-1, with no clear D. The V gene's germline CDR1 is SGHVS and CDR2 FNYEAQ. The CDR3 extends over 13 amino acids. The V end lost 8 bases, the J end lost 0 bases, and 10 bases lay between the germline ends. This chain's CDR3 is CASLRALNTEAFF. The CDR3 DNA sequence: TGTGCCAGCCTGAGGGCCCTGAACACTGAAGCTTTCTTT.

About this clonotype: It may be a read error: a sequence one base away is much more abundant. The chain couples TRBV29-1 to TRBJ2-7; either TRBD1 or TRBD2 may fit D (5 bases each). V lost 1 base, J lost 6 bases, and 16 bases lay in between. The germline CDR1 and CDR2 sequences are SQVTM and ANQGSEA. CDR3 size: 14 residues. The CDR3 DNA reads TGCAGCGTTGAAGGCGGCAGGGTTGCGGGCGAGCAGTACTTC. Translation gives CSVEGGRVAGEQYF.

This clonotype was observed a handful of times. The chain uses TRBV6-5 and TRBJ2-1; D may be TRBD1 (6 bases). Germline-derived CDR1 and CDR2 are MNHEY and SVGAGI. The CDR3 is 15 residues long. The V and J ends lost 5 bases and 7 bases respectively, with 18 bases between them. CDR3 region: CASSRDRREWNEQFF. The CDR3 bases are TGTGCCAGCAGTCGCGACAGGAGAGAATGGAATGAGCAGTTCTTC.

This clonotype was found a few times. The chain combines TRBV28 with TRBJ2-5; D perhaps matches TRBD2 (6 bases). The CDR3 runs to 14 residues. V lost 9 bases, J lost 2 bases, and 16 bases lay in between. Germline V gives CDR1 MDHEN, CDR2 SYDVKM. The CDR3 region is CASRFDGGQETQYF. As DNA, the CDR3 is TGTGCCAGTCGGTTTGACGGGGGTCAAGAGACCCAGTACTTC.